This T cell receptor (beta chain) was obtained from a study of T cells after yellow fever vaccination. Study results and caveats: Peak timing came faster in the weaker secondary response, day 5 versus 15.

For TCR, cDNA came from 5'RACE template switching, which added a universal primer site and UMIs. One entry per CDR3 protein, called by TCRdb with MiXCR from the 5' RACE reads. The sample carries 300,000 or so distinct CDR3 sequences, 10% to 15% recorded once. This CDR3 is built from 13 residues. Germline trimming cut 5 bases from V and 7 bases from J; bases unmatched to any gene: 8. CDR1 and CDR2 from the germline V gene are SGHTA and FQGTGA. This clonotype was seen only a few times. As yet, its antigen is unknown. The origin of this receptor is a man between 25 and 39 years old who received the YFV17D yellow fever vaccine. The sample was CD4+ T cells sorted from PBMCs, taken 45 days after the yellow fever booster vaccination. The chain joins TRBV7-3 to TRBJ2-7, with 7 bases that match TRBD1. CDR3 bases: TGTGCCAGCAGCCCGACAGGGCTGGGAGAGCAGTACTTC. Amino acid sequence: CASSPTGLGEQYF. The full variable domain, with the rest looked up from reference TRBV7-3 and TRBJ2-7, is GAGVSQTPSNKVTEKGKYVELRCDPISGHTALYWYRQSLGQGPEFLIYFQGTGAADDSGLPNDRFFAVRPEGSVSTLKIQRTERGDSAVYLCASSPTGLGEQYFGPGTRLTVT.